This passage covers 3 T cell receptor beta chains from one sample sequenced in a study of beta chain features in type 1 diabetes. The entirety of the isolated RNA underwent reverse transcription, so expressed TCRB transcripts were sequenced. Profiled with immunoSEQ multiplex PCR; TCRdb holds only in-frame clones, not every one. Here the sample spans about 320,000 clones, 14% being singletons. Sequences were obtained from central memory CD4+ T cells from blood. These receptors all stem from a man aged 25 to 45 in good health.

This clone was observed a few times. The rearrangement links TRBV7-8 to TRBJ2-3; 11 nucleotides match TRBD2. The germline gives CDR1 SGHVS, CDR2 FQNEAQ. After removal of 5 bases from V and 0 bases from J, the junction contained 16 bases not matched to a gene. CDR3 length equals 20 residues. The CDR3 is CASSPYRLAGGYTSTDTQYF. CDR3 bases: TGTGCCAGCAGCCCGTATCGGCTAGCGGGGGGCTATACTAGCACAGATACGCAGTATTTT.

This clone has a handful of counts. The CDR3 DNA reads as TGCGCCAGCAGCTTGGGGGTCCCGGGGGAGACCCAGTACTTC. Protein: CASSLGVPGETQYF. This chain joins TRBV5-1 and TRBJ2-5; possible D gene TRBD2, 5 bases. Trimming cost V 0 bases and J 5 bases, with 11 bases left between them. The CDR3 totals 14 residues. Germline CDR1 is SGHRS and CDR2 is YFSETQ.

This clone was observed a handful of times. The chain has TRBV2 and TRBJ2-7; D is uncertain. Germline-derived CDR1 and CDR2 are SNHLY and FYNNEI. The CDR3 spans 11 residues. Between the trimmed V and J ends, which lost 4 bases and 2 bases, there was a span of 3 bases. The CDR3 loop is CASSGPYEQYF. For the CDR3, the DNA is TGTGCCAGCAGTGGGCCCTACGAGCAGTACTTC.